This T cell receptor (beta chain) derives from a study of T cell responses to AZD1222 COVID-19 vaccine. Germline loops: CDR1 MNHEY, CDR2 SVGAGI. Trimming shortened V by 7 bases and J by 4 bases, and 11 bases separated the two germline ends. CDR3 length: 13 residues. Only in-frame clones appear in the TCRdb table, and some are missing; sequencing was by immunoSEQ multiplex PCR. The sample has about 150,000 clones, approximately 91% seen once. The specimen comprised peripheral blood, sampled 28 days after the second AZD1222 dose. The rearrangement links TRBV6-5 to TRBJ2-1; weak D call: TRBD1 (6 bases). The sequence was obtained from an adult who received the AZD1222 COVID-19 vaccine. The CDR3 region has the DNA TGTGCCAGCAACAGGGCAACATACAATGAGCAGTTCTTC. Encoded protein: CASNRATYNEQFF.